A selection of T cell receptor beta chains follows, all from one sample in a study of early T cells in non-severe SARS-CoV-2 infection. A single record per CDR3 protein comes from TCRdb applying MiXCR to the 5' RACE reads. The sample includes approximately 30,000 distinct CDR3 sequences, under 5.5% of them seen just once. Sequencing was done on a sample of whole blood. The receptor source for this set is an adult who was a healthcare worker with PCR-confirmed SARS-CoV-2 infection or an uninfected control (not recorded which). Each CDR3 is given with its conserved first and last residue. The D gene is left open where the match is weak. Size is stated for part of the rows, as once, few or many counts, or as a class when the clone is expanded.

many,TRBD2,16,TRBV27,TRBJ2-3,CASSSRGGPNTDTQYF,TGTGCCAGCAGTTCCCGCGGGGGGCCAAACACAGATACGCAGTATTTT
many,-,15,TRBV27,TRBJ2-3,CASSSDRWGTDTQYF,TGTGCCAGCAGTTCTGACAGGTGGGGCACAGATACGCAGTATTTT
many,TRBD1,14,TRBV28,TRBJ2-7,CASSLRDSSYEQYF,TGTGCCAGCAGTTTACGGGACAGTTCCTACGAGCAGTACTTC
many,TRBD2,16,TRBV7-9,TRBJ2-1,CASNRGGGIFYNEQFF,TGTGCCAGCAACCGTGGCGGGGGGATTTTCTACAATGAGCAGTTCTTC
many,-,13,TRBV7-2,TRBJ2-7,CASSLTWTDEQYF,TGTGCCAGCAGCTTAACGTGGACAGACGAGCAGTACTTC
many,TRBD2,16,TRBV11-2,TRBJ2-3,CASSLLAGGRTDTQYF,TGTGCCAGCAGCTTATTGGCGGGGGGCCGGACAGATACGCAGTATTTT
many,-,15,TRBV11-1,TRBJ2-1,CASSSQLSSYNEQFF,TGTGCCAGCAGCTCACAGTTATCGAGTTACAATGAGCAGTTCTTC
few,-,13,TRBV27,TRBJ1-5,CASSLGDNQPQHF,TGTGCCAGCAGTTTAGGGGACAATCAGCCCCAGCATTTT
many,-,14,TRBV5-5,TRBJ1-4,CASSLGGGNEKLFF,TGTGCCAGCAGCCTGGGGGGCGGAAATGAAAAACTGTTTTTT
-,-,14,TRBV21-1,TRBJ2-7,CASRDRPGAYEQYF,TGTGCCAGTCGAGACAGGCCAGGGGCCTACGAGCAGTACTTC
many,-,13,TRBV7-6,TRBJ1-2,CASSLDTRYGYTF,TGTGCCAGCAGCTTAGACACCCGATATGGCTACACCTTC
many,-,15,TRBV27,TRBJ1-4,CASSLSKGGNEKLFF,TGTGCCAGCAGTTTATCGAAGGGAGGGAATGAAAAACTGTTTTTT
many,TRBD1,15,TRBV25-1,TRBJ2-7,CASSEDLTGRYEQYF,TGTGCCAGCAGTGAAGACCTGACAGGGCGCTACGAGCAGTACTTC
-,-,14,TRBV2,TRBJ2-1,CASSEGGRDNEQFF,TGTGCCAGCAGCGAGGGGGGCCGGGACAATGAGCAGTTCTTC
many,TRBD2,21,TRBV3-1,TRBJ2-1,CASSHPSLLAGGRSSYNEQFF,TGTGCCAGCAGCCACCCAAGTTTACTAGCGGGAGGGCGGAGCTCCTACAATGAGCAGTTCTTC
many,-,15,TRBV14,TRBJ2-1,CASSRTGSSYNEQFF,TGTGCCAGCAGCCGTACAGGGAGCTCCTACAATGAGCAGTTCTTC
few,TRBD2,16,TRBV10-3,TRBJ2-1,CAISEGERGIDNEQFF,TGTGCCATCAGTGAGGGGGAGCGGGGAATCGACAATGAGCAGTTCTTC
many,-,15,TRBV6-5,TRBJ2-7,CASRNGQSNTYEQYF,TGTGCCAGCAGAAACGGACAGAGTAACACCTACGAGCAGTACTTC
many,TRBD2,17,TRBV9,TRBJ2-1,CASSVSGSGVSYNEQFF,TGTGCCAGCAGCGTATCGGGCAGCGGGGTGTCCTACAATGAGCAGTTCTTC
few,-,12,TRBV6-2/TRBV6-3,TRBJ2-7,CASSQTPGAQYF,TGTGCCAGCAGTCAGACTCCGGGAGCGCAGTACTTC
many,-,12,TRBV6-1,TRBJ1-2,CASTWGQAGYTF,TGTGCCAGCACCTGGGGCCAGGCCGGCTACACCTTC
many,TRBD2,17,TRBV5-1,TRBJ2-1,CASSNLGLAGGYNEQFF,TGCGCCAGCAGCAACCTAGGACTAGCGGGGGGTTACAATGAGCAGTTCTTC
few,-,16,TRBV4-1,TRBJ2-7,CASSQGPSGLYYEQYF,TGCGCCAGCAGCCAAGGTCCATCGGGGTTATACTACGAGCAGTACTTC
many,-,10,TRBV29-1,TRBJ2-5,CSVVEETQYF,TGCAGCGTCGTCGAGGAGACCCAGTACTTC
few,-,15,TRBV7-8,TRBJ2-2,CASSIMGVNTGELFF,TGTGCCAGCAGCATTATGGGGGTTAACACCGGGGAGCTGTTTTTT
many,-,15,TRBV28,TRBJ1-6,CASSFQSSYNSPLHF,TGTGCCAGCAGTTTTCAGAGCTCCTATAATTCACCCCTCCACTTT
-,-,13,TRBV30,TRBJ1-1,CAWSETMNTEAFF,TGTGCCTGGAGTGAAACCATGAACACTGAAGCTTTCTTT
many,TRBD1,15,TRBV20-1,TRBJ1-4,CSARDRGLANEKLFF,TGCAGTGCTAGAGACAGGGGGTTAGCTAATGAAAAACTGTTTTTT